The 31 T cell receptor beta chains presented below share a single source sample, sequenced in a study of beta chain features in type 1 diabetes. Every bit of the isolated RNA underwent reverse transcription, so sequencing read expressed TCRB transcripts. The method was immunoSEQ multiplex PCR; TCRdb's version includes in-frame clones alone and lacks a portion of them. The sample has 400,000 to 550,000 clones, about an eighth seen once. The sample taken for sequencing was naive CD4+ T cells from blood. These receptor sequences come from a woman younger than 35 in good health.

The chain carries TRBV20-1 and TRBJ2-7; D gene ambiguous. The CDR3 has 11 residues. Trimming shortened V by 3 bases and J by 0 bases, and 3 bases separated the two germline ends. Germline loops: CDR1 DFQATT, CDR2 SNEGSKA (reference sequence). In DNA, the CDR3 is TGCAGTGCTAGGAGCTCCTACGAGCAGTACTTC. As protein: CSARSSYEQYF.

J is TRBJ1-5 and V is TRBV14; possible D gene TRBD1, 5 bases. V was cut by 4 bases and J by 9 bases, with 10 bases left in between. CDR3 length: 12 amino acids. The germline V gene encodes CDR1 SGHDN and CDR2 FVKESK. CDR3: CASSPGGGPQHF. DNA of the CDR3: TGTGCCAGCAGCCCGGGGGGTGGGCCCCAGCATTTT.

In this sample, this clone turned up a few times. The rearrangement links TRBV7-2 to TRBJ1-2; 9 positions match TRBD1. The germline CDR1 and CDR2 sequences are SGHTA and FQGNSA. The J segment lost 6 bases and the V segment lost 3 bases, leaving 5 bases of the junction unmatched. The CDR3 is made up of 14 amino acids. As DNA, the CDR3 is TGTGCCAGCAGCTTTAGGGACAGGGTTAATGGCTACACCTTC. Amino acids: CASSFRDRVNGYTF. Supplemented by reference TRBV7-2 and TRBJ1-2, the full variable domain reads GAGVSQSPSNKVTEKGKDVELRCDPISGHTALYWYRQSLGQGLEFLIYFQGNSAPDKSGLPSDRFSAERTGGSVSTLTIQRTQQEDSAVYLCASSFRDRVNGYTFGSGTRLTVV.

In its sample, this clone was seen a few times. The chain carries TRBV30 and TRBJ1-4; D remains unclear. Between the trimmed V and J ends, which lost 3 bases and 8 bases, there was a span of 13 bases. The CDR3 sequence is 13 residues long. Per germline, CDR1 GTSNPN and CDR2 SVGIG (reference sequence). The CDR3 nucleotides are TGTGCCTGGAGCGCGGGGTTTGGGGAAAAACTGTTTTTT. Protein sequence: CAWSAGFGEKLFF.

The chain links TRBV4-1 to TRBJ1-6; TRBD1 is a possible D gene (5 bases). V lost 0 bases to trimming and J lost 9 bases, with 12 bases between them. The CDR3 is made up of 15 amino acids. Germline values: CDR1 MGHRA, CDR2 YSYEKL. The CDR3 bases are TGCGCCAGCAGCCAAGATATCACGGGGGGTTCACCCCTCCACTTT. Protein: CASSQDITGGSPLHF.

Ten or more counts support this clone. V usage is TRBV5-4 and J usage is TRBJ2-3; TRBD1 is a possible D gene (6 bases). Trimming cost V 6 bases and J 2 bases, with 10 bases left between them. Germline CDR1 reads SGHNT; CDR2 reads YYREEE (reference sequence). This CDR3 comprises 13 residues. CDR3 in amino acids: CASTGQTTDTQYF. CDR3 nucleotides: TGTGCCAGCACCGGACAGACCACAGATACGCAGTATTTT.

This clone occurred many times. The genes are TRBV5-6 and TRBJ2-1, with D maybe TRBD1 (6 bases). The CDR3 contains 11 residues. Trimming shortened V by 4 bases and J by 9 bases, and 8 bases separated the two germline ends. Germline V gives CDR1 SGHDT, CDR2 YYEEEE. The CDR3 DNA reads TGTGCCAGCAGCGGGGGCGGTGAGCAGTTCTTC. Its protein product is CASSGGGEQFF.

The V gene is TRBV7-9, the J gene TRBJ2-7; D is perhaps TRBD1 or TRBD2 (5 bases each). Trimming took 3 bases from V and 6 from J, leaving 9 bases between them. The CDR3 has 12 residues. From germline, CDR1 is SEHNR and CDR2 FQNEAQ (reference sequence). The CDR3 reads CASSFSGTEQYV. CDR3 nucleotides: TGTGCCAGCAGCTTCTCAGGGACCGAGCAGTACGTC.

This clone appeared a few times. This rearrangement joins TRBV29-1 to TRBJ2-1; tentatively, D is TRBD1 (6 bases). The germline gives CDR1 SQVTM, CDR2 ANQGSEA. V was pared by 7 bases and J by 3 bases, with 16 bases between. This CDR3 is built from 14 residues. The CDR3 loop reads CSADTGSGYNEQFF. DNA for the CDR3: TGCAGCGCCGACACAGGGAGTGGCTACAATGAGCAGTTCTTC.

Points on this clone: Other DNA sequences in the same sample also yield this CDR3. The DNA of the CDR3 is TGTGCCAGCAGCTTATTTGCAGATACGCAGTATTTT. This gives the protein CASSLFADTQYF. The J gene is TRBJ2-3, the V gene TRBV7-2, with D unresolved. The germline CDR1 and CDR2 sequences are SGHTA and FQGNSA. The CDR3 extends over 12 amino acids. The V end was cut by 2 bases, the J end by 4 bases, with 4 bases between.

The gene calls are TRBV7-9 and TRBJ2-5; D is possibly TRBD2 (5 bases). In germline, CDR1 is SEHNR, CDR2 FQNEAQ (reference sequence). V lost 4 bases, J lost 1 base, and 7 bases lay in between. CDR3 size: 13 residues. This CDR3 reads CASSSRGQETQYF. The CDR3 nucleotides read TGTGCCAGCAGCTCCCGGGGCCAAGAGACCCAGTACTTC.

In this sample, this clone turned up a few times. The chain recombines TRBV29-1 with TRBJ1-5; unclear D gene. Germline V gives CDR1 SQVTM, CDR2 ANQGSEA. The length of the CDR3 is 15 residues. The V and J ends lost 5 bases and 1 base respectively, with 15 bases between them. The CDR3 is CSVRWGGVSNQPQHF. CDR3 nucleotides: TGCAGCGTTAGATGGGGAGGAGTGAGCAATCAGCCCCAGCATTTT.

V usage is TRBV7-9 and J usage is TRBJ2-1, with D possibly being TRBD2 (5 bases). V was trimmed by 5 bases and J by 1 base, leaving 6 bases between them. CDR3 length: 13 amino acids. Germline V gene lookup returns CDR1 SEHNR and CDR2 FQNEAQ (reference sequence). The CDR3, as DNA: TGTGCCAGCAGCAGGGAGTCCTACAATGAGCAGTTCTTC. Residues: CASSRESYNEQFF.

This clone was counted between two and nine times. J is TRBJ2-1 and V is TRBV21-1; the table calls TRBD1, which could not be checked here. TRBV21-1 is deemed a pseudogene. This CDR3 region has 16 residues. In DNA form, the CDR3 reads TGTGCCAGCAGCAAAGCGAGGACAACCTCCTACAATGAGCAGTTCTTC. Protein: CASSKARTTSYNEQFF.

V is TRBV7-2 and J is TRBJ2-1; 7 nucleotides align to TRBD1. Trimming cost V 5 bases and J 2 bases; bases outside gene matches: 6. Germline V lookup: CDR1 SGHTA, CDR2 FQGNSA. CDR3 length: 15 amino acids. Here the CDR3 reads CASSRTGDPYNEQFF. CDR3 DNA sequence: TGTGCCAGCAGCCGTACAGGGGATCCCTACAATGAGCAGTTCTTC.

The rearrangement uses TRBV2 and TRBJ1-1; a weak D match, TRBD1 (5 bases). Germline V gene lookup returns CDR1 SNHLY and CDR2 FYNNEI. Trimming took off 5 bases at V and 0 bases at J, with 10 bases between the two ends. The CDR3 length is 14 residues. CDR3 protein: CASSRQNMNTEAFF. CDR3 DNA: TGTGCCAGCAGTCGACAGAACATGAACACTGAAGCTTTCTTT.

Only a few counts were recorded for this clone. The chain combines TRBV23-1 with TRBJ2-7; 7 bases align to TRBD2. TRBV23-1 carries the ORF label, with uncertain function. Trimming removed 4 bases from V and 3 bases from J; junction bases left unmatched: 9. This CDR3 comprises 15 residues. CDR3 nucleotide sequence: TGCGCCAGCAGTCCCTGGCTAGCGGACAACTACGAGCAGTACGTC. It yields the protein CASSPWLADNYEQYV.

The chain joins TRBV23-1 to TRBJ1-6; D remains unclear. TRBV23-1 is identified as an open reading frame with a role that is uncertain. The V gene lost 2 bases and the J gene lost 6 bases, with 17 bases spanning the gap. This CDR3 is built from 17 residues. The DNA for the CDR3 is TGCGCCAGCAGTCAAGAGGACCTGGCGGTCTCTAATTCACCCCTCCACTTT. The encoded protein is CASSQEDLAVSNSPLHF.

The sample holds many counts of this clone. The rearrangement uses TRBV30 and TRBJ2-1; 10 nucleotides align to TRBD2. CDR1 is GTSNPN and CDR2 is SVGIG in the germline V gene (reference sequence). The junction had 4 bases not matched to a gene; V was cut back by 2 bases and J by 9 bases. The CDR3 sequence is 13 residues long. The CDR3 reads CAWSTSGTGEQFF. CDR3 sequence (DNA): TGTGCCTGGAGTACTAGCGGGACTGGTGAGCAGTTCTTC. The full variable domain, in which reference TRBV30 and TRBJ2-1 provide the parts outside the CDR3, is SQTIHQWPATLVQPVGSPLSLECTVEGTSNPNLYWYRQAAGRGLQLLFYSVGIGQISSEVPQNLSASRPQDRQFILSSKKLLLSDSGFYLCAWSTSGTGEQFFGPGTRLTVL.

The chain combines TRBV7-3 with TRBJ2-2; 10 nucleotides agree with TRBD2. This CDR3 spans 16 amino acids. Trimming cost V 1 base and J 7 bases; bases outside gene matches: 6. Germline V CDR1 and CDR2: SGHTA, FQGTGA. Here the CDR3 DNA reads TGTGCCAGCAGCTTAAAACTAGCGGGAATCGACGGGGAGCTGTTTTTT. Encoded protein: CASSLKLAGIDGELFF.

J is TRBJ2-2 and V is TRBV29-1; 7 bases are shared with TRBD1. The V and J ends lost 6 bases and 2 bases, in that order; junction bases with no gene match: 6. This CDR3 is built from 14 residues. Germline values: CDR1 SQVTM, CDR2 ANQGSEA. CDR3 in amino acids: CSVRQGFNTGELFF. DNA of the CDR3: TGCAGCGTCCGACAGGGCTTTAACACCGGGGAGCTGTTTTTT.

This clone turned up a few times. The chain is built from TRBV7-2 and TRBJ2-3; D not resolved. V was cut by 4 bases and J by 2 bases, with 10 bases left in between. The CDR3 is 14 residues long. In germline, CDR1 is SGHTA, CDR2 FQGNSA. CDR3 residues: CASSWEGTTDTQYF. The CDR3 DNA follows: TGTGCCAGCAGCTGGGAAGGTACCACAGATACGCAGTATTTT.

V is TRBV6-5 and J is TRBJ2-3; either TRBD1 or TRBD2 may supply D (6 bases each). There are 15 residues in the CDR3. Germline CDR1 reads MNHEY; CDR2 reads SVGAGI. Trimming shortened V by 10 bases and J by 2 bases, and 19 bases separated the two germline ends. The CDR3 protein is CATRQEGGPTDTQYF. The CDR3 DNA reads TGTGCCACCAGACAGGAGGGGGGTCCCACAGATACGCAGTATTTT.

This clone has at least ten counts. In DNA, the CDR3 is TGTGCCTCTGCTTCAGGGTATTCGCGCGAGCAGTACTTC. It codes for CASASGYSREQYF. The chain couples TRBV30 to TRBJ2-7; D possibly corresponds to TRBD1 (5 bases). CDR3 length: 13 residues. Per the germline V gene, CDR1 is GTSNPN and CDR2 is SVGIG (reference sequence). V was trimmed by 7 bases and J by 6 bases, leaving 19 bases between them. Supplemented by reference TRBV30 and TRBJ2-7, the full variable domain reads SQTIHQWPATLVQPVGSPLSLECTVEGTSNPNLYWYRQAAGRGLQLLFYSVGIGQISSEVPQNLSASRPQDRQFILSSKKLLLSDSGFYLCASASGYSREQYFGPGTRLTVT.

This rearrangement joins TRBV30 to TRBJ2-3; 12 bases map to TRBD2. Germline values: CDR1 GTSNPN, CDR2 SVGIG (reference sequence). V was pared by 2 bases and J by 1 base, with 10 bases of the junction left unmatched. The CDR3 has 18 amino acids. The CDR3 is CAWSRLAGGRRGTDTQYF. As DNA, the CDR3 is TGTGCCTGGAGTAGGCTAGCGGGAGGGCGTCGGGGCACAGATACGCAGTATTTT.

There are a few counts of this clone. The chain carries TRBV28 and TRBJ2-7, with TRBD2 matching 7 bases. In germline, CDR1 is MDHEN, CDR2 SYDVKM. The CDR3 sequence is 14 residues long. With V trimmed by 6 bases and J by 3 bases, 8 bases remained unmatched. The CDR3 here is CASRSASGDYEQYV. CDR3 bases: TGTGCCAGCAGGTCGGCTAGCGGCGACTACGAGCAGTACGTC.

This clone has a handful of counts. The genes are TRBV29-1 and TRBJ2-5, with D perhaps TRBD1 or TRBD2 (5 bases each). CDR1 is SQVTM and CDR2 is ANQGSEA in the germline V gene. The length of the CDR3 is 13 residues. V lost 5 bases and J lost 4, with 14 bases in between. The CDR3 reads CSVSGTYGETQYF. The CDR3 nucleotides read TGCAGCGTTTCCGGGACGTATGGAGAGACCCAGTACTTC.

This clone was seen more than once but under ten times. The chain joins TRBV2 to TRBJ1-4; D not resolved. V was shortened by 5 bases and J by 5 bases, with 12 bases between the two germline ends. Germline assignment: CDR1 SNHLY and CDR2 FYNNEI. The CDR3 length is 14 residues. The CDR3 here is CASSPGWKNEKLFF. CDR3 nucleotide sequence: TGTGCCAGCAGTCCGGGATGGAAGAATGAAAAACTGTTTTTT.

The chain is built from TRBV29-1 and TRBJ2-7, with 10 nucleotides matching TRBD1. Germline values: CDR1 SQVTM, CDR2 ANQGSEA. V shed 7 bases, J shed 3 bases, and the junction held 6 bases outside the gene matches. CDR3 length: 13 amino acids. The CDR3 reads CSGARDRGYEQYF. DNA for the CDR3: TGCAGCGGTGCCCGGGACAGGGGCTACGAGCAGTACTTC.

This clone has only a few counts. At the DNA level, this CDR3 is encoded by other sequences in the same sample as well. CDR3 residues: CASSLGRRQETQYF. DNA of the CDR3: TGTGCCAGCAGCTTGGGGCGCCGCCAAGAGACCCAGTACTTC. V is TRBV7-2 and J is TRBJ2-5, with D possibly being TRBD1 (5 bases). With 3 bases removed from V and 1 base from J, the gap between germline ends came to 9 bases. This CDR3 comprises 14 residues. CDR1 SGHTA and CDR2 FQGNSA come from the germline V gene.

The chain couples TRBV5-1 to TRBJ2-7; TRBD1 matches at 9 bases. Trimming took 0 bases from V and 3 from J; bases not matched to a gene: 4. The CDR3 is made up of 15 amino acids. Per germline, CDR1 SGHRS and CDR2 YFSETQ. CDR3 in DNA: TGCGCCAGCAGCTTGGAAGGGACAGGGAACTACGAGCAGTACTTC. Translated: CASSLEGTGNYEQYF. The entire variable domain, with the rest obtained from reference TRBV5-1 and TRBJ2-7, is as follows: KAGVTQTPRYLIKTRGQQVTLSCSPISGHRSVSWYQQTPGQGLQFLFEYFSETQRNKGNFPGRFSGRQFSNSRSEMNVSTLELGDSALYLCASSLEGTGNYEQYFGPGTRLTVT.